These T cell receptor beta chains were read from a single sample in a study of T cells in Graves' hyperthyroidism and ophthalmopathy. One entry per CDR3 protein, called by TCRdb with MiXCR from the multiplex PCR reads. Found here are approximately 400,000 distinct CDR3 sequences, 19% of them singletons; the top ten hold 3% to 4%. Material: blood. The source is a woman under 30 with Graves' hyperthyroidism. Both conserved end residues are part of each CDR3. D genes are given only for firm matches. Rows give clone size only sometimes, using once, few, many, or a class for an expanded clone.

size	D	V	J	DNA	CDR3
many	TRBD2	TRBV7-3	TRBJ2-5	TGTGCCAGCAGCTCAAATCCCACGGGGGGGACAGAGACCCAGTACTTC	CASSSNPTGGTETQYF
many	TRBD2	TRBV20-1	TRBJ2-5	TGCAGTGCTTTAGTTGGGGGGAGCGGGGGGCTACAAGAGACCCAGTACTTC	CSALVGGSGGLQETQYF
many	-	TRBV27	TRBJ1-2	TGTGCCAGCAGTGGGACCGAGAACTATGGCTACACCTTC	CASSGTENYGYTF
many	-	TRBV29-1	TRBJ2-7	TGCAGCGCTGGTTCTTGGGGCGGGACCTACGAGCAGTACTTC	CSAGSWGGTYEQYF
many	-	TRBV9	TRBJ1-2	TGTGCCAGCAGCCCGACGGGCGGCCGGGGCTACACCTTC	CASSPTGGRGYTF
many	TRBD1	TRBV6-1	TRBJ2-5	TGTGCCAGCAGTCAACAGGGGAAAGAAGAGACCCAGTACTTC	CASSQQGKEETQYF
many	-	TRBV5-1	TRBJ2-7	TGCGCCAGCCGGAGGGCCTCGGACTACGAGCAGTACTTC	CASRRASDYEQYF
many	-	TRBV5-1	TRBJ1-3	TGCGCCAGCAGCCTGGGAGTTAGCTCTGGAAACACCATATATTTT	CASSLGVSSGNTIYF
many	TRBD1	TRBV28	TRBJ1-1	TGTGCCAGCAGACCCACAGGGGGGAGGGAAGCTTTCTTT	CASRPTGGREAFF
many	TRBD1	TRBV28	TRBJ2-7	TGTGCCAGCAGTGGATACCGGGACAGGTCCTACGAGCAGTACTTC	CASSGYRDRSYEQYF
many	-	TRBV12-3/TRBV12-4	TRBJ1-1	TGTGCCAGCAGTTGGATGGGGGATGAAGCTTTCTTT	CASSWMGDEAFF
-	TRBD1	TRBV12-3/TRBV12-4	TRBJ2-2	TGTGCCAGCAGGACAGGGGTGGGCGACACCGGGGAGCTGTTTTTT	CASRTGVGDTGELFF
few	-	TRBV4-1	TRBJ1-1	TGCGCCAGCAGCCAAGATTCCCCCTCAGGGAAAGCTTTCTTT	CASSQDSPSGKAFF
-	-	TRBV18	TRBJ1-2	TGTGCCAGCTCACCACCGGGCCGGGGGTTCCTAGCGTATGGCTACACCTTC	CASSPPGRGFLAYGYTF
many	-	TRBV27	TRBJ1-2	TGTGCCAGCGGTGATGGGCGAGGTTATGGCTACACCTTC	CASGDGRGYGYTF
many	TRBD1	TRBV12-3/TRBV12-4	TRBJ1-1	TGTGCCAGCAGTCGAACCCCCAGGGGGACTGAAGCTTTCTTT	CASSRTPRGTEAFF
many	-	TRBV6-1	TRBJ1-5	TGTGCCAGCAGCATCTTAACAGGGAGCAGGTCCAATCAGCCCCAGCATTTT	CASSILTGSRSNQPQHF
-	-	TRBV24-1	TRBJ1-5	TGTGCCACCAGTGTGGGGGGTTCCAATCAGCCCCAGCATTTT	CATSVGGSNQPQHF
many	TRBD1	TRBV2	TRBJ1-2	TGTGCCAGCACCGTAATGTCAGGGGGCTTTGTAAAAGGCTACACCTTC	CASTVMSGGFVKGYTF
many	-	TRBV5-5	TRBJ2-4	TGTGCCAGCAGCTTAGGAGGGCAGAAAAACATTCAGTACTTC	CASSLGGQKNIQYF
-	TRBD2	TRBV3-1	TRBJ2-7	TGTGCCAGCAGCGCGACTAGCGGGGACTCCTACGAGCAGTACTTC	CASSATSGDSYEQYF
many	-	TRBV9	TRBJ2-7	TGTGCCAGCAGCCAACGGGACATCTCCTACGAGCAGTACTTC	CASSQRDISYEQYF
-	-	TRBV30	TRBJ1-2	TGTGCCTGGACGCCAAACCCGGACAGCTATGGCTACACCTTC	CAWTPNPDSYGYTF
many	-	TRBV12-3/TRBV12-4	TRBJ2-5	TGTGCCAGCTGGGACCCCGGGGTTGAGACCCAGTACTTC	CASWDPGVETQYF
-	TRBD1	TRBV28	TRBJ2-7	TGTGCCAGCAGTTTGACCGGGACAGGGGCCGAGCAGTACTTC	CASSLTGTGAEQYF
-	-	TRBV10-3	TRBJ1-2	TGTGCCATCACCCCGACAGCGGACTATGGCTACACCTTC	CAITPTADYGYTF
many	-	TRBV29-1	TRBJ2-7	TGCAGCGTTGGGGGACACAGCAGCTCCTACGAGCAGTACTTC	CSVGGHSSSYEQYF
many	-	TRBV6-2/TRBV6-3	TRBJ1-1	TGTGCCAGCAGTTACTCACCAGGGGAGAGGAACACTGAAGCTTTCTTT	CASSYSPGERNTEAFF
many	TRBD2	TRBV6-2/TRBV6-3	TRBJ2-5	TGTGCCAGCAGTTACTTTTCTAGCGGGGGGCCAGAGACCCAGTACTTC	CASSYFSSGGPETQYF
-	TRBD1	TRBV15	TRBJ2-7	TGTGCCACCAGCGCCAGGATTCCGGGACAGGGCTCCTACGAGCAGTACTTC	CATSARIPGQGSYEQYF
many	TRBD1	TRBV2	TRBJ2-7	TGTGCCAGCTTCTGGACAGGGGCCTCTTACGAGCAGTACTTC	CASFWTGASYEQYF
many	-	TRBV2	TRBJ2-7	TGTGCCAGCGACCTAAATGACTCCTACGAGCAGTACTTC	CASDLNDSYEQYF
many	-	TRBV10-3	TRBJ2-7	TGTGCCATCAGTGAGTCGGCGACGACGGGGAAAGAGTACGAGCAGTACTTC	CAISESATTGKEYEQYF
many	TRBD1	TRBV6-5	TRBJ1-2	TGTGCCAGCAGTTATTACAGGGGGGTTAACTATGGCTACACCTTC	CASSYYRGVNYGYTF
many	-	TRBV20-1	TRBJ2-5	TGCAGTGCTAGAATACGCGGGGAGACCCAGTACTTC	CSARIRGETQYF
few	-	TRBV27	TRBJ2-2	TGTGCCAGCAGTCCGCAAGGGGGGACAATGGTCACCGGGGAGCTGTTTTTT	CASSPQGGTMVTGELFF
many	-	TRBV5-1	TRBJ1-2	TGCGCCAGCAGCTTGGGGTCAGGCTTTAGCTACACCTTC	CASSLGSGFSYTF
few	-	TRBV12-3/TRBV12-4	TRBJ1-2	TGTGCCAGCAGTTCCCCCAGGGACCCGTCGTTTAACTATGGCTACACCTTC	CASSSPRDPSFNYGYTF
many	-	TRBV7-3	TRBJ1-1	TGTGCCAGCAGCGCAGGGAAAGGAGGGAACACTGAAGCTTTCTTT	CASSAGKGGNTEAFF
many	TRBD2	TRBV5-1	TRBJ2-7	TGCGCCAGCAGCATCGAGCGGGGTATGACTTACGAGCAGTACTTC	CASSIERGMTYEQYF
many	-	TRBV6-1	TRBJ1-2	TGTGCCAGCAGTGAAAATTGGGGGACTGGCTACACCTTC	CASSENWGTGYTF
many	-	TRBV9	TRBJ1-2	TGTGCCAGCAGCGTAGCCCCAGGGGACCGATATGGCTACACCTTC	CASSVAPGDRYGYTF
-	TRBD2	TRBV3-1	TRBJ2-5	TGTGCCAGCAGCCAAGATCCGGTGGGAGGGACTAGCGGGTACTTC	CASSQDPVGGTSGYF
many	TRBD1	TRBV12-3/TRBV12-4	TRBJ1-2	TGTGCCAGCAGCCTTAGACGGACAGGCCTCATGTATGGCTACACCTTC	CASSLRRTGLMYGYTF
many	-	TRBV2	TRBJ2-2	TGTGCCAGCAGGCCGGGAACGAACACCGGGGAGCTGTTTTTT	CASRPGTNTGELFF
-	-	TRBV25-1	TRBJ1-1	TGTGCCAGCAGTGAATTAGGAGGGCCAGGGACTGAAGCTTTCTTT	CASSELGGPGTEAFF
-	TRBD1	TRBV27	TRBJ2-7	TGTGCCAGCAGTTACCGACAGGGTACCGAGCAGTACTTC	CASSYRQGTEQYF
-	-	TRBV18	TRBJ2-7	TGTGCCAGCTCACCCACGCAGGCCGCCGAGCAGTACTTC	CASSPTQAAEQYF
many	-	TRBV2	TRBJ2-7	TGTGCCAGCAGTGAAGCGGGGGCGACCTACGAGCAGTACTTC	CASSEAGATYEQYF
few	-	TRBV30	TRBJ2-7	TGTGCCTGGAGTGGGGACGTTAGAGAGCAGTACTTC	CAWSGDVREQYF
-	TRBD2	TRBV6-2/TRBV6-3	TRBJ2-5	TGTGCCAGCGGTCCTAGCGGCCAAGAGACCCAGTACTTC	CASGPSGQETQYF
many	TRBD2	TRBV27	TRBJ2-5	TGTGCCAGCAGTTCAAACCCGGGACTAGTTGTGGGAGAGACCCAGTACTTC	CASSSNPGLVVGETQYF
many	-	TRBV27	TRBJ1-5	TGTGCCAGCAGTGTTGGGGGGGGAAATAGCAATCAGCCCCAGCATTTT	CASSVGGGNSNQPQHF